These 14 T cell receptor beta chains were sequenced from one sample in a study of memory CD4+ T cells and cytomegalovirus serostatus. Clones were sequenced by immunoSEQ multiplex PCR, and TCRdb holds only the in-frame ones, with some missing. The data contain some 95,000 clones, approximately 80% of them singletons. The sort gate was single viable CD3+CD4+CD8-CD45RO+ cells for memory CD4+ T cells. The sequenced sample consisted of memory CD4+ T cells from blood. These receptors all come from an adult in good health and CMV-seropositive.

The rearrangement links TRBV5-4 to TRBJ2-1, with no clear D. Trimming left V 7 bases short and J 7 bases short, with 18 bases between. CDR3 length equals 14 residues. Germline values: CDR1 SGHNT, CDR2 YYREEE (reference sequence). The CDR3 region has the DNA TGTGCCAGCCGCACTTCGTCCCTCTGGAATGAGCAGTTCTTC. It is translated as CASRTSSLWNEQFF. The whole variable domain, filled in from reference TRBV5-4 and TRBJ2-1, reads ETGVTQSPTHLIKTRGQQVTLRCSSQSGHNTVSWYQQALGQGPQFIFQYYREEENGRGNFPPRFSGLQFPNYSSELNVNALELDDSALYLCASRTSSLWNEQFFGPGTRLTVL.

The V gene is TRBV5-4, the J gene TRBJ2-2; TRBD2 matches 11 bases. The length of the CDR3 is 15 residues. Germline V gene lookup returns CDR1 SGHNT and CDR2 YYREEE (reference sequence). The junction had 6 bases not matched to a gene; V was cut back by 4 bases and J by 7 bases. Written as DNA, the CDR3 is TGTGCCAGCAGCACCGGGACTAGCGGTCGCGGGGAGCTGTTTTTT. This encodes CASSTGTSGRGELFF.

The chain combines TRBV18 with TRBJ1-5; the match to TRBD1 covers 8 bases. CDR1 and CDR2 (germline): KGHSH, LQKENI. The CDR3 totals 15 residues. V gave up 2 bases and J gave up 8 bases; unmatched junction bases: 8. CDR3 nucleotide sequence: TGTGCCAGCTCACCAATCACAGGGGGTCGTGAGCCCCAGCATTTT. As protein: CASSPITGGREPQHF. Complete variable domain (other parts from reference TRBV18 and TRBJ1-5): NAGVMQNPRHLVRRRGQEARLRCSPMKGHSHVYWYRQLPEEGLKFMVYLQKENIIDESGMPKERFSAEFPKEGPSILRIQQVVRGDSAAYFCASSPITGGREPQHFGDGTRLSIL.

The chain has TRBV5-1 and TRBJ2-7; 7 nucleotides line up with TRBD1. The CDR3 runs to 14 residues. V lost 1 base to trimming and J lost 4 bases; unmatched junction nucleotides: 5. CDR1 and CDR2 from the germline V gene are SGHRS and YFSETQ. CDR3 region: CASSLQGVSYEQYF. The CDR3 coding sequence is TGCGCCAGCAGCTTGCAGGGGGTATCATACGAGCAGTACTTC. The full variable domain, completed using reference TRBV5-1 and TRBJ2-7, is KAGVTQTPRYLIKTRGQQVTLSCSPISGHRSVSWYQQTPGQGLQFLFEYFSETQRNKGNFPGRFSGRQFSNSRSEMNVSTLELGDSALYLCASSLQGVSYEQYFGPGTRLTVT.

This clone was detected only once. This rearrangement joins TRBV6-5 to TRBJ2-7; 7 nucleotides agree with TRBD2. This CDR3 is built from 14 residues. V trimming: 0 bases; J trimming: 3 bases; junction bases outside the gene matches: 2. The germline V gene encodes CDR1 MNHEY and CDR2 SVGAGI. As DNA, the CDR3 is TGTGCCAGCAGTTACTCTCCGGGGGGCTACGAGCAGTACTTC. Encoded protein: CASSYSPGGYEQYF.

The CDR3 DNA sequence: TGTGCCAGCAGGTGGGCGGGGGACGCTGAAGCTTTCTTT. It translates to CASRWAGDAEAFF. The chain joins TRBV25-1 to TRBJ1-1; D might be TRBD1 (5 bases). The CDR3 sequence is 13 residues long. CDR1 and CDR2 from the germline V gene are MGHDK and SYGVNS. Deletions cut 6 bases from V and 6 bases from J, with 14 bases between.

The chain has TRBV30 and TRBJ1-2, with D uncertain. Germline CDR1 reads GTSNPN; CDR2 reads SVGIG (reference sequence). This CDR3 is 13 amino acids long. V dropped 2 bases and J dropped 2 bases, with 9 bases sitting between them. In DNA, the CDR3 is TGTGCCTGGAGTAGTGGGAGCAACTATGGCTACACCTTC. Encoded protein: CAWSSGSNYGYTF.

V usage is TRBV7-3 and J usage is TRBJ2-3; 8 positions match TRBD2. The CDR3 sequence is 22 residues long. In germline, CDR1 is SGHTA, CDR2 FQGTGA. V shed 2 bases, J shed 1 base, and the junction held 23 bases outside the gene matches. CDR3 protein: CASSLWGYVGRAGPIGTDTQYF. Here the CDR3 DNA reads TGTGCCAGCAGCTTATGGGGCTACGTCGGGAGGGCGGGTCCGATCGGCACAGATACGCAGTATTTT.

The gene calls are TRBV2 and TRBJ2-2; 7 bases line up with TRBD2. The germline CDR1 and CDR2 sequences are SNHLY and FYNNEI. The CDR3 is 16 residues long. Trimming removed 5 bases from V and 0 bases from J; junction bases left unmatched: 6. Here the CDR3 DNA reads TGTGCCAGCAGTAAACTAGCGCCCGCGAACACCGGGGAGCTGTTTTTT. Protein sequence: CASSKLAPANTGELFF.

The chain joins TRBV4-1 to TRBJ1-1; D is uncertain. Trimming pared 0 bases from V and 5 bases from J, leaving 19 bases between. The CDR3 runs 17 residues. Germline CDR1 MGHRA, CDR2 YSYEKL. Written as DNA, the CDR3 is TGCGCCAGCAGCCAAGATGTGGGTATCGGGGTGGGGACTGAAGCTTTCTTT. Its translation: CASSQDVGIGVGTEAFF.

In its sample, this clone was seen a few times. The chain has TRBV7-2 and TRBJ2-2; either TRBD1 or TRBD2 may supply D (6 bases each). With 8 bases removed from V and 5 bases from J, the gap between germline ends came to 12 bases. The CDR3 length is 13 residues. Germline V lookup: CDR1 SGHTA, CDR2 FQGNSA. Here the CDR3 reads CASGLTGTGELFF. The DNA for the CDR3 is TGTGCCAGCGGACTAACAGGGACCGGGGAGCTGTTTTTT. The entire variable domain, with the rest obtained from reference TRBV7-2 and TRBJ2-2, is as follows: GAGVSQSPSNKVTEKGKDVELRCDPISGHTALYWYRQSLGQGLEFLIYFQGNSAPDKSGLPSDRFSAERTGGSVSTLTIQRTQQEDSAVYLCASGLTGTGELFFGEGSRLTVL.

The CDR3 region has the DNA TGCAGCGTTGGGTCAGGGGGCGGAACCGGGGAGCTGTTTTTT. Protein: CSVGSGGGTGELFF. V usage is TRBV29-1 and J usage is TRBJ2-2, with TRBD1 identical over 8 bases. Germline V CDR1 and CDR2: SQVTM, ANQGSEA. CDR3 size: 14 residues. J gave up 5 bases and V 4 bases, and 6 bases lay outside the gene matches.

For the CDR3, the DNA is TGTGCCAGCAGCTTCCGGGAAAAGGGCACAGATACGCAGTATTTT. As protein: CASSFREKGTDTQYF. The rearrangement joins TRBV11-2 to TRBJ2-3; perhaps TRBD2 as D (5 bases). CDR1 SGHAT and CDR2 FQNNGV come from the germline V gene. This CDR3 comprises 15 residues. Trimming stripped 3 bases from V and 1 base from J, with 11 bases between.

Concerning this clone itself: The DNA is left out, because the CDR3 cannot be placed on it with certainty; the CDR3 is given as TCRdb lists it. V gene TRBV28 combines with J gene TRBJ1-2. Germline CDR1 MDHEN, CDR2 SYDVKM. The CDR3 comprises 16 residues, both ends counted. Here the CDR3 reads CASSTSAGGTPYGYTF.